This TCR beta chain was identified in a study of glioma-infiltrating T cells after dendritic cell vaccination. Turning to the study itself: Glioblastoma patients came from Phase I and II dendritic cell vaccination trials.

The primer mix had 60 V beta and 13 J beta primers. Some clones are missing from TCRdb's copy, which holds only in-frame ones; the method was immunoSEQ multiplex PCR. The sample has about 30,000 clones; approximately 91% are singletons. Germline V CDR1 and CDR2: MNHNS, SASEGT. The CDR3 is made up of 11 amino acids. V was pared by 1 base and J by 12 bases, with 0 bases of the junction left unmatched. The starting material was blood, obtained before dendritic cell vaccination. This clonotype was sampled from a human donor with glioblastoma. The rearrangement uses TRBV6-1 and TRBJ2-1, with 7 nucleotides matching TRBD2. CDR3: CASSEGGGQFF. The CDR3 DNA reads TGTGCCAGCAGTGAAGGGGGGGGGCAGTTCTTC.